A selection of T cell receptor beta chains follows, all from one sample in a study of blood T cell repertoires in COVID-19. Some clones are missing from TCRdb's copy, which holds only in-frame ones; the method was immunoSEQ multiplex PCR. The sample shows around 64,000 clones, 80% to 90% of them seen only once. Sample: peripheral blood. Source of these receptors: a woman between 18 and 29 years old with acute or convalescent COVID-19. Both conserved end residues are part of each CDR3. The D gene is left open where the match is weak. Size is stated for part of the rows, as once, few or many counts, or as a class when the clone is expanded.

cdr3_aa: CASSLAAGASKTEAFF
cdr3_nt: TGTGCCAGCAGCTTAGCTGCGGGGGCATCAAAAACTGAAGCTTTCTTT
cdr3_length: 16
v_call: TRBV11-2
clone_size: NA
d_call: NA
j_call: TRBJ1-1

cdr3_aa: CASRRPGQFNEKLFF
cdr3_nt: TGTGCCAGCAGACGCCCGGGACAGTTTAATGAAAAACTGTTTTTT
cdr3_length: 15
v_call: TRBV2
clone_size: NA
d_call: TRBD1
j_call: TRBJ1-4

cdr3_aa: CSVEVRGLTGYTF
cdr3_nt: TGCAGCGTTGAAGTGCGGGGGTTGACTGGCTACACCTTC
cdr3_length: 13
v_call: TRBV29-1
clone_size: NA
d_call: NA
j_call: TRBJ1-2

cdr3_aa: CASSDSIENNEQFF
cdr3_nt: TGTGCCAGCAGTGACTCAATAGAAAACAATGAGCAGTTCTTC
cdr3_length: 14
v_call: TRBV6-4
clone_size: NA
d_call: NA
j_call: TRBJ2-1

cdr3_aa: CASSQDQGGNQPQHF
cdr3_nt: TGCGCCAGCAGCCAAGATCAGGGGGGCAATCAGCCCCAGCATTTT
cdr3_length: 15
v_call: TRBV4-3
clone_size: NA
d_call: TRBD1
j_call: TRBJ1-5

cdr3_aa: CASSQARGNGYTF
cdr3_nt: TGTGCCAGCAGCCAAGCCAGGGGGAATGGCTACACCTTC
cdr3_length: 13
v_call: TRBV3-1/TRBV3-2
clone_size: NA
d_call: TRBD1
j_call: TRBJ1-2

cdr3_aa: CASSLDPTGSLQETQYF
cdr3_nt: TGTGCCAGCAGCTTGGATCCCACAGGGAGCCTTCAAGAGACCCAGTACTTC
cdr3_length: 17
v_call: TRBV5-8
clone_size: NA
d_call: NA
j_call: TRBJ2-5

cdr3_aa: CASSAGTVHEQYF
cdr3_nt: TGTGCCAGCAGCGCGGGGACCGTCCACGAGCAGTACTTC
cdr3_length: 13
v_call: TRBV7-9
clone_size: few
d_call: NA
j_call: TRBJ2-7

cdr3_aa: CASSFLSEAGTGTGGYTF
cdr3_nt: TGCGCCAGCAGCTTCTTATCGGAAGCCGGGACAGGGACGGGTGGCTACACCTTC
cdr3_length: 18
v_call: TRBV5-1
clone_size: NA
d_call: TRBD1
j_call: TRBJ1-2

cdr3_aa: CATSAAGGGTGELFF
cdr3_nt: TGTGCCACCAGTGCGGCGGGAGGTGGAACCGGGGAGCTGTTTTTT
cdr3_length: 15
v_call: TRBV24-1
clone_size: NA
d_call: TRBD2
j_call: TRBJ2-2

cdr3_aa: CATTSGGGRDGYTF
cdr3_nt: TGTGCCACCACGAGCGGGGGCGGACGGGATGGCTACACCTTC
cdr3_length: 14
v_call: TRBV6-5
clone_size: NA
d_call: NA
j_call: TRBJ1-2

cdr3_aa: CASSGHRAPTGELFF
cdr3_nt: TGTGCCAGCAGCGGCCACAGGGCCCCTACCGGGGAGCTGTTTTTT
cdr3_length: 15
v_call: TRBV7-2
clone_size: NA
d_call: NA
j_call: TRBJ2-2

cdr3_aa: CSDPRDKDHNEQFF
cdr3_nt: TGCAGCGACCCCCGGGACAAGGATCACAATGAGCAGTTCTTC
cdr3_length: 14
v_call: TRBV29-1
clone_size: NA
d_call: NA
j_call: TRBJ2-1

cdr3_aa: CASSLAPEGTGYTF
cdr3_nt: TGTGCCAGCAGCTTAGCCCCCGAGGGTACAGGCTACACCTTC
cdr3_length: 14
v_call: TRBV7-9
clone_size: NA
d_call: NA
j_call: TRBJ1-2

cdr3_aa: CASSLSMSTEAFF
cdr3_nt: TGTGCCAGCAGTTTAAGTATGAGCACTGAAGCTTTCTTT
cdr3_length: 13
v_call: TRBV28
clone_size: NA
d_call: NA
j_call: TRBJ1-1

cdr3_aa: CASSLLAGRSNGELFF
cdr3_nt: TGTGCCAGCAGTTTACTAGCGGGAAGGAGTAACGGGGAGCTGTTTTTT
cdr3_length: 16
v_call: TRBV2
clone_size: NA
d_call: TRBD2
j_call: TRBJ2-2

cdr3_aa: CAISEGGEQYF
cdr3_nt: TGTGCCATCAGTGAGGGAGGGGAGCAGTACTTC
cdr3_length: 11
v_call: TRBV10-3
clone_size: NA
d_call: NA
j_call: TRBJ2-7

cdr3_aa: CASSPTGGSSTDTQYF
cdr3_nt: TGTGCCAGCAGCCCGACCGGCGGGAGCAGCACAGATACGCAGTATTTT
cdr3_length: 16
v_call: TRBV9
clone_size: NA
d_call: TRBD2
j_call: TRBJ2-3

cdr3_aa: CASSFTGGAGNYGYTF
cdr3_nt: TGCGCCAGCAGCTTCACAGGGGGCGCTGGTAACTATGGCTACACCTTC
cdr3_length: 16
v_call: TRBV5-1
clone_size: NA
d_call: TRBD1
j_call: TRBJ1-2

cdr3_aa: CASSQSGQGGVYNEQFF
cdr3_nt: TGTGCCAGCAGCCAATCTGGACAGGGGGGTGTTTACAATGAGCAGTTCTTC
cdr3_length: 17
v_call: TRBV4-2
clone_size: NA
d_call: TRBD1
j_call: TRBJ2-1

cdr3_aa: CAWSSNRQATMNTEAFF
cdr3_nt: TGTGCCTGGAGCTCTAACAGGCAGGCTACTATGAACACTGAAGCTTTCTTT
cdr3_length: 17
v_call: TRBV30
clone_size: NA
d_call: NA
j_call: TRBJ1-1

cdr3_aa: CASSRGRGEKLFF
cdr3_nt: TGTGCCAGCAGCCGTGGAAGGGGTGAAAAACTGTTTTTT
cdr3_length: 13
v_call: TRBV14
clone_size: NA
d_call: NA
j_call: TRBJ1-4

cdr3_aa: CASSLVVGSMGEQFF
cdr3_nt: TGTGCCAGCAGCTTAGTAGTTGGGAGCATGGGTGAGCAGTTCTTC
cdr3_length: 15
v_call: TRBV7-6
clone_size: NA
d_call: NA
j_call: TRBJ2-1

cdr3_aa: CASSPYDGRTEAFF
cdr3_nt: TGTGCCAGCAGTCCTTACGACGGGAGAACTGAAGCTTTCTTT
cdr3_length: 14
v_call: TRBV7-9
clone_size: NA
d_call: NA
j_call: TRBJ1-1

cdr3_aa: CASSTADGGSAFF
cdr3_nt: TGTGCCAGCAGCACCGCCGATGGGGGGAGCGCTTTCTTT
cdr3_length: 13
v_call: TRBV5-6
clone_size: NA
d_call: NA
j_call: TRBJ1-1

cdr3_aa: CSVSATGTSGGRGEQYF
cdr3_nt: TGCAGCGTTTCGGCCACCGGGACTAGCGGGGGGAGAGGCGAGCAGTACTTC
cdr3_length: 17
v_call: TRBV29-1
clone_size: NA
d_call: TRBD2
j_call: TRBJ2-7

cdr3_aa: CASSLASSSYGYTF
cdr3_nt: TGTGCCAGCAGCTTAGCATCCTCCTCCTATGGCTACACCTTC
cdr3_length: 14
v_call: TRBV5-6
clone_size: NA
d_call: NA
j_call: TRBJ1-2

cdr3_aa: CASSLAPGQLTEAFF
cdr3_nt: TGCGCCAGCAGCTTGGCCCCGGGACAGCTAACTGAAGCTTTCTTT
cdr3_length: 15
v_call: TRBV5-1
clone_size: NA
d_call: TRBD1
j_call: TRBJ1-1

cdr3_aa: CASSFGRGYEQYF
cdr3_nt: TGTGCCAGCAGCTTTGGGAGAGGGTACGAGCAGTACTTC
cdr3_length: 13
v_call: TRBV7-2
clone_size: NA
d_call: NA
j_call: TRBJ2-7

cdr3_aa: CASSMRTEAFF
cdr3_nt: TGTGCCAGCTCTATGAGGACTGAAGCTTTCTTT
cdr3_length: 11
v_call: TRBV18
clone_size: NA
d_call: NA
j_call: TRBJ1-1

cdr3_aa: CASSIGTGLNTEAFF
cdr3_nt: TGTGCCAGTAGTATAGGGACAGGCCTGAACACTGAAGCTTTCTTT
cdr3_length: 15
v_call: TRBV19
clone_size: NA
d_call: TRBD1
j_call: TRBJ1-1

cdr3_aa: CASRPRRGPYNEQFF
cdr3_nt: TGTGCCAGCAGACCCCGGCGGGGGCCCTACAATGAGCAGTTCTTC
cdr3_length: 15
v_call: TRBV28
clone_size: NA
d_call: NA
j_call: TRBJ2-1

cdr3_aa: CASSLQANYGYTF
cdr3_nt: TGCGCCAGCAGCCTACAGGCTAACTATGGCTACACCTTC
cdr3_length: 13
v_call: TRBV5-1
clone_size: NA
d_call: NA
j_call: TRBJ1-2

cdr3_aa: CASSVSSGTGNSPLHF
cdr3_nt: TGTGCCAGCAGCGTCTCATCCGGGACAGGGAATTCACCCCTCCACTTT
cdr3_length: 16
v_call: TRBV9
clone_size: NA
d_call: TRBD1
j_call: TRBJ1-6

cdr3_aa: CASSYERTEAFF
cdr3_nt: TGTGCCAGCAGTTACGAGCGGACTGAAGCTTTCTTT
cdr3_length: 12
v_call: TRBV6-6
clone_size: once
d_call: NA
j_call: TRBJ1-1

cdr3_aa: CASSPRGQTNQPQHF
cdr3_nt: TGTGCCAGCAGCCCTAGGGGGCAGACAAATCAGCCCCAGCATTTT
cdr3_length: 15
v_call: TRBV7-2
clone_size: NA
d_call: TRBD1
j_call: TRBJ1-5

cdr3_aa: CASSLSVTSGDNEQFF
cdr3_nt: TGTGCCAGCAGCCTCTCGGTTACTAGCGGGGACAATGAGCAGTTCTTC
cdr3_length: 16
v_call: TRBV4-2
clone_size: NA
d_call: TRBD2
j_call: TRBJ2-1

cdr3_aa: CASSESPRGGSYSYEQYF
cdr3_nt: TGCGCCAGCAGTGAGTCACCGAGGGGCGGGAGCTACTCCTACGAGCAGTACTTC
cdr3_length: 18
v_call: TRBV10-1
clone_size: few
d_call: TRBD2
j_call: TRBJ2-7

cdr3_aa: CASSQSRDSIYNEQFF
cdr3_nt: TGTGCCAGCAGTCAGTCCCGGGACAGTATCTACAATGAGCAGTTCTTC
cdr3_length: 16
v_call: TRBV7-2
clone_size: NA
d_call: TRBD1
j_call: TRBJ2-1

cdr3_aa: CASSQQGVGEKLFF
cdr3_nt: TGTGCCAGCTCACAGCAGGGGGTTGGTGAAAAACTGTTTTTT
cdr3_length: 14
v_call: TRBV18
clone_size: NA
d_call: TRBD1
j_call: TRBJ1-4

cdr3_aa: CASSILLAGGPETQYF
cdr3_nt: TGTGCCAGCAGCATTCTACTAGCGGGGGGGCCAGAGACCCAGTACTTC
cdr3_length: 16
v_call: TRBV5-6
clone_size: NA
d_call: TRBD2
j_call: TRBJ2-5

cdr3_aa: CASSYTGTGKPEAFF
cdr3_nt: TGTGCCAGCAGTTACACCGGGACAGGGAAGCCTGAAGCTTTCTTT
cdr3_length: 15
v_call: TRBV6-6
clone_size: NA
d_call: TRBD1
j_call: TRBJ1-1

cdr3_aa: CASSIAVPGQGWGTEAFF
cdr3_nt: TGTGCCAGTAGTATCGCGGTACCGGGACAGGGGTGGGGCACTGAAGCTTTCTTT
cdr3_length: 18
v_call: TRBV19
clone_size: NA
d_call: TRBD1
j_call: TRBJ1-1

cdr3_aa: CASSLQGSTIYF
cdr3_nt: TGTGCCAGCAGCTTACAGGGATCAACCATATATTTT
cdr3_length: 12
v_call: TRBV7-9
clone_size: NA
d_call: NA
j_call: TRBJ1-3

cdr3_aa: CAISTDSGNTIYF
cdr3_nt: TGTGCCATCAGTACAGACTCTGGAAACACCATATATTTT
cdr3_length: 13
v_call: TRBV10-3
clone_size: few
d_call: NA
j_call: TRBJ1-3

cdr3_aa: CASSSSGLAGADQYF
cdr3_nt: TGTGCCAGCAGTTCCTCTGGGTTAGCGGGAGCGGATCAGTACTTC
cdr3_length: 15
v_call: TRBV6-2/TRBV6-3
clone_size: NA
d_call: TRBD2
j_call: TRBJ2-7

cdr3_aa: CASSRGGITDTQYF
cdr3_nt: TGTGCCAGCAGCCGGGGGGGTATCACAGATACGCAGTATTTT
cdr3_length: 14
v_call: TRBV9
clone_size: NA
d_call: TRBD2
j_call: TRBJ2-3

cdr3_aa: CSAQVLETQYF
cdr3_nt: TGCAGTGCTCAGGTCCTGGAGACCCAGTACTTC
cdr3_length: 11
v_call: TRBV20-1
clone_size: NA
d_call: NA
j_call: TRBJ2-5

cdr3_aa: CASSPTTGSQPQHF
cdr3_nt: TGTGCCAGCAGCCCTACGACAGGGAGTCAGCCCCAGCATTTT
cdr3_length: 14
v_call: TRBV27
clone_size: medium-sized
d_call: TRBD1
j_call: TRBJ1-5

cdr3_aa: CAWSPSMNTEAFF
cdr3_nt: TGTGCCTGGAGTCCATCAATGAACACTGAAGCTTTCTTT
cdr3_length: 13
v_call: TRBV30
clone_size: NA
d_call: NA
j_call: TRBJ1-1

cdr3_aa: CASSGDQGRGLSGYTF
cdr3_nt: TGTGCCAGCAGTGGTGATCAGGGAAGGGGCCTATCTGGCTACACCTTC
cdr3_length: 16
v_call: TRBV2
clone_size: once
d_call: NA
j_call: TRBJ1-2

cdr3_aa: CAWIRDMDTEAFF
cdr3_nt: TGTGCCTGGATTCGAGATATGGACACTGAAGCTTTCTTT
cdr3_length: 13
v_call: TRBV30
clone_size: NA
d_call: NA
j_call: TRBJ1-1

cdr3_aa: CASSAPEAKPITDTQYF
cdr3_nt: TGTGCCAGCAGTGCCCCAGAAGCGAAACCCATCACAGATACGCAGTATTTT
cdr3_length: 17
v_call: TRBV25-1
clone_size: NA
d_call: NA
j_call: TRBJ2-3